This TCR beta chain was sequenced for a study of T cells after yellow fever vaccination. In the case of this clonotype: Its specificity is not known.

They built TCR cDNA with 5'RACE template switching, a step that put in a universal primer site and UMIs. TCRdb re-derived calls from the 5' RACE reads in MiXCR, one entry per CDR3 protein. The table lists hundreds of thousands of distinct CDR3 sequences, roughly a fifth of them singletons. Whole-study findings and limits: Most primary-vaccination clones reappeared after the booster (around 95% CD4, approximately 88% CD8). The appearance of a small share of clonotypes in both CD4 and CD8 compartments was observed.

In germline, CDR1 is LNHDA, CDR2 SQIVND (reference sequence). Trimming left V 5 bases short and J 6 bases short, with 14 bases between. The CDR3 covers 14 residues. The sequence came from a man between 18 and 29 years old who received the YFV17D yellow fever vaccine. This specimen consisted of PBMCs, obtained roughly 20 days after the first yellow fever vaccination. The V and J genes are TRBV19 and TRBJ2-1; TRBD2 is a possible D gene (6 bases). CDR3 residues: CASSALGLLNEQFF. DNA of the CDR3: TGTGCCAGTAGTGCCCTGGGACTTCTCAATGAGCAGTTCTTC. The full variable domain, completed using reference TRBV19 and TRBJ2-1, is DGGITQSPKYLFRKEGQNVTLSCEQNLNHDAMYWYRQDPGQGLRLIYYSQIVNDFQKGDIAEGYSVSREKKESFPLTVTSAQKNPTAFYLCASSALGLLNEQFFGPGTRLTVL.